Presented here are 3 T cell receptor beta chains from one specimen sequenced in a study of cytotoxic CD8 clonotypes in ibrutinib-treated CLL. The data were produced by immunoSEQ multiplex PCR, yet TCRdb's version contains in-frame clones alone and is incomplete. This sample has some 140,000 clones; around 80% occur once, and the top ten carry less than 4%. The sequences come from PBMCs, collected after 24 months of ibrutinib treatment. These receptors all come from a human donor with chronic lymphocytic leukemia.

V and J are TRBV19 and TRBJ2-7; 8 bases match TRBD1. The CDR3 sequence is 14 residues long. Germline CDR1 LNHDA, CDR2 SQIVND (reference sequence). V lost 4 bases and J lost 2; bases outside the gene matches: 4. As DNA, the CDR3 is TGTGCCAGTAGTAGAGGGACAGGAGCCTACGAGCAGTACTTC. It yields the protein CASSRGTGAYEQYF.

This clone occurred once. V usage is TRBV7-2 and J usage is TRBJ2-1; D gene unclear. CDR1 is SGHTA, CDR2 FQGNSA, per germline. CDR3 length: 15 amino acids. V lost 4 bases and J lost 0, with 10 bases in between. CDR3: CASSSSWSSYNEQFF. CDR3 nucleotides: TGTGCCAGCAGCTCCTCGTGGAGCTCCTACAATGAGCAGTTCTTC.

V is TRBV27 and J is TRBJ1-5; a weak D match, TRBD1 (6 bases). The V end lost 5 bases, the J end lost 6 bases, and 20 bases lay between the germline ends. Germline V CDR1 and CDR2: MNHEY, SMNVEV (reference sequence). This CDR3 region has 16 residues. CDR3: CASSPSNRNRAQPQHF. The CDR3 DNA reads as TGTGCCAGCAGTCCCTCTAACCGAAACAGGGCTCAGCCCCAGCATTTT.